Listed below are T cell receptor beta chains from one sample, sequenced in a study of blood T cells in healthy people across ages. TCRdb ran MiXCR on the 5' RACE reads and lists one entry per CDR3 protein. The sample has about 730,000 distinct CDR3 sequences; approximately 39% are singletons. The sample was blood. The receptor set was obtained from a woman aged 55-70 years in good health. Both conserved end residues are trimmed from each CDR3. The order of the fields is V gene, J gene, D gene, CDR3 protein. The D gene is left open where the match is weak.

>TRBV20-1|TRBJ2-7|NA
SARDLRELYEQY
>TRBV7-2|TRBJ2-4|NA
ASSPGTVKNIQY
>TRBV6-2/TRBV6-3|TRBJ2-1|TRBD2
ASNPPGGRVNNEQF
>TRBV5-1|TRBJ2-7|NA
ASQMGTASYEQY
>TRBV20-1|TRBJ2-1|NA
SANGDIGNEQF
>TRBV24-1|TRBJ2-1|TRBD2
ATSDLLAEQF
>TRBV6-1|TRBJ2-1|NA
ASSLIGLRNEQF
>TRBV29-1|TRBJ2-7|TRBD2
SVARGAGGPYEQY
>TRBV4-3|NA|NA
ASSQGGQGVSYEQY
>TRBV2|TRBJ2-1|NA
ASSDAGGAYNEQF
>TRBV27|TRBJ1-2|NA
ASSLSPNANYGYT
>TRBV5-1|TRBJ1-4|TRBD1
ASSSSVRDRVANEKLF
>TRBV9|TRBJ2-7|TRBD2
ASSEGLAVSYEQY
>TRBV5-1|TRBJ2-1|NA
ASSLPKQEQF
>TRBV29-1|TRBJ1-1|NA
SVSSGYGTEAF
>TRBV29-1|TRBJ2-5|NA
SVKRGAGETQY
>TRBV5-1|TRBJ1-1|NA
ASSLGSTIGNTEAF
>TRBV20-1|TRBJ2-1|TRBD2
SASLPGSGRVEVEQF
>TRBV5-1|NA|NA
ASSAGTTLETQY
>TRBV4-2|TRBJ2-7|NA
ASSQELTGPYEQY
>TRBV20-1|TRBJ2-3|NA
SVPDSTDTQY
>TRBV7-8|TRBJ1-5|TRBD1
ASSSGPGQDSNQPQH
>TRBV30|TRBJ1-2|NA
AGEGHQSLGYT
>TRBV5-1|NA|NA
ASSLAEGSGEQY
>TRBV5-1|TRBJ2-5|NA
TSSSIGPESAQY
>TRBV20-1|TRBJ2-7|NA
SAPQADSYEQY
>TRBV5-6|TRBJ2-7|NA
ASRDTGRSYEQY
>TRBV24-1|TRBJ2-3|NA
ATSDISTDTQY
>TRBV20-1|TRBJ1-2|TRBD1
SARSGTGAPYGYT
>TRBV29-1|TRBJ1-1|TRBD1
SVVLGGTAQTEAF
>TRBV2|TRBJ1-1|TRBD1
ASSAGTGGTEAF
>TRBV6-5|TRBJ2-3|TRBD1
ASSDQRGPRTDTQY
>TRBV4-2|TRBJ2-3|TRBD1
ASSIRTAGTGEGDTQY